What follows is one TCR beta chain and its context. Its antigen remains unidentified. TCRdb keeps only in-frame clones here, not all; method: immunoSEQ multiplex PCR. Of about 53,000 clones listed, 84% are singletons. At cycle 4 day 1, cycle 7 day 1, and baseline, blood was sampled. The sample originates from a study of OX40 agonist ivuxolimab in advanced cancers. Study summary: Partial responses were observed in three patients, of whom one had hepatocellular carcinoma and two had cutaneous melanoma.

Findings of the study overall: Patients with a partial response at 0.1-3.0 mg/kg had among the lowest clonal expansion.

Germline V gene data show CDR1 as MNHNS and CDR2 as SASEGT. The CDR3 is 15 amino acids. V lost 1 base to trimming and J lost 9 bases, with 19 bases between them. This clonotype was obtained from an adult with an advanced solid tumor such as melanoma, head and neck, liver or kidney cancer. The rearrangement links TRBV6-1 to TRBJ2-7; a weak D match, TRBD2 (6 bases). Source: CD4+ or CD8+ T cells sorted from blood, taken in a trial of the OX40 agonist ivuxolimab. The CDR3 bases are TGTGCCAGCAGTGAAGAAGTTGCGGTGGGGGGAGGGCAGTACTTC. It specifies CASSEEVAVGGGQYF.